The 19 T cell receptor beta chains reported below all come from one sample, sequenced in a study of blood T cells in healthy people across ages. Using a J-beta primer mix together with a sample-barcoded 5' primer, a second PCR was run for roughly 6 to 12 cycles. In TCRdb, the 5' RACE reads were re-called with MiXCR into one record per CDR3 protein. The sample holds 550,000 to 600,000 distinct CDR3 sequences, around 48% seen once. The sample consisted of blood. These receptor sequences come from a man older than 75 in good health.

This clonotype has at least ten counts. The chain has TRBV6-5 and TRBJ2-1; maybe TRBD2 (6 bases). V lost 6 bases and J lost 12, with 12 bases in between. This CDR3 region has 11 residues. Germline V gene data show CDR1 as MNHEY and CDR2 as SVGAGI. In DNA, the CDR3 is TGTGCCAGCAGCTATACCGGGAGGCAGTTCTTC. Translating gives CASSYTGRQFF.

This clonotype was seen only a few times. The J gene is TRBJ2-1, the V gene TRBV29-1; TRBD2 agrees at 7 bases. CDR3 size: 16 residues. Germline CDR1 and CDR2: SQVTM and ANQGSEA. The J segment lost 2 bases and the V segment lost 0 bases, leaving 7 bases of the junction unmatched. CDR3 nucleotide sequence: TGCAGCGTTGAAGACCGAGCGGGGCAGACCTACAATGAGCAGTTCTTC. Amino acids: CSVEDRAGQTYNEQFF.

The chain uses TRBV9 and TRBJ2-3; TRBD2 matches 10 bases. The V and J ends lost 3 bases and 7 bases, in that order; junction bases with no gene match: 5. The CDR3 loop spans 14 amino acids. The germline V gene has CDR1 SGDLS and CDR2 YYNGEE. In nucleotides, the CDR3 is TGTGCCAGCAGCGAATCTAGCGGGAGTTATACGCAGTATTTT. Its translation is CASSESSGSYTQYF. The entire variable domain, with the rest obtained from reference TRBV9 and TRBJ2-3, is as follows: DSGVTQTPKHLITATGQRVTLRCSPRSGDLSVYWYQQSLDQGLQFLIQYYNGEERAKGNILERFSAQQFPDLHSELNLSSLELGDSALYFCASSESSGSYTQYFGPGTRLTVL.

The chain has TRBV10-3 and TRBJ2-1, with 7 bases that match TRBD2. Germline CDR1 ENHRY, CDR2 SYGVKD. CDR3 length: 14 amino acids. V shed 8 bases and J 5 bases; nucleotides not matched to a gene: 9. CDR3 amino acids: CAIGEASGNNEQFF. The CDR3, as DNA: TGTGCCATCGGCGAGGCTAGCGGAAACAATGAGCAGTTCTTC.

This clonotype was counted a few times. The CDR3, as DNA: TGCGCCAGCAGCGTGGGGGATGCAGATACGCAGTATTTT. Protein: CASSVGDADTQYF. V gene TRBV5-1 combines with J gene TRBJ2-3, with D perhaps TRBD1 or TRBD2 (5 bases each). The V end lost 4 bases, the J end lost 4 bases, and 10 bases lay between the germline ends. The CDR3 loop spans 13 amino acids. Germline V gene lookup returns CDR1 SGHRS and CDR2 YFSETQ.

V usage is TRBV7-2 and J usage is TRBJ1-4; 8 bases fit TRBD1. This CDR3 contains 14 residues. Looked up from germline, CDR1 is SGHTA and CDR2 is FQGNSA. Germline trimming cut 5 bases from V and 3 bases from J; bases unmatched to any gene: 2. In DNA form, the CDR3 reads TGTGCCAGCAGCGACAGGGGCCCTAATGAAAAACTGTTTTTT. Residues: CASSDRGPNEKLFF.

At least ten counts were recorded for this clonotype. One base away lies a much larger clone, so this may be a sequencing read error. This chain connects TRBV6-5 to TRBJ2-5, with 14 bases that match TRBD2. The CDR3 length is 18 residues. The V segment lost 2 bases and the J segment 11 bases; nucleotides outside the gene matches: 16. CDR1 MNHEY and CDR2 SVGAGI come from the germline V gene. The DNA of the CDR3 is TGTGCCAGCAGTTACCAAGGACTAGCGGGAGGTTCAGACAATGAGCAGTACTTC. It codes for CASSYQGLAGGSDNEQYF.

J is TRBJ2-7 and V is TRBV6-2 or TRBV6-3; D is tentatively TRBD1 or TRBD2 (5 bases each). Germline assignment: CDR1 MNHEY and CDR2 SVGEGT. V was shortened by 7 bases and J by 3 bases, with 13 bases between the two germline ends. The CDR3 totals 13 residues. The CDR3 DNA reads TGTGCCAGCAACCGGGACGCACACTACGAGCAGTACTTC. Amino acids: CASNRDAHYEQYF.

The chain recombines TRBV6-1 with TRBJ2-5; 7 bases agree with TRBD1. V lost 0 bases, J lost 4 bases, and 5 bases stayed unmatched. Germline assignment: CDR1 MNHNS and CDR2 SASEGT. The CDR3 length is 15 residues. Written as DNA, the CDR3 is TGTGCCAGCAGTGAAGCTGGGACAGAGGGAGAGACCCAGTACTTC. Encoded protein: CASSEAGTEGETQYF.

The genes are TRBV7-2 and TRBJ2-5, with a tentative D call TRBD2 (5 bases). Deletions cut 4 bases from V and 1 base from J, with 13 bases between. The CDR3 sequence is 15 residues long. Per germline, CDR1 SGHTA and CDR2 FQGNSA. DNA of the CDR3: TGTGCCAGCAGCTCTCACGACCGGGGCCAAGAGACCCAGTACTTC. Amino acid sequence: CASSSHDRGQETQYF.

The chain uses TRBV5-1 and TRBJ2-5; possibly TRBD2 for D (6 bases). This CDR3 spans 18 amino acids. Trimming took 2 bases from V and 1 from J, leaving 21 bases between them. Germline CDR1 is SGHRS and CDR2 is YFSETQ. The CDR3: CASSFSARRGNLQETQYF. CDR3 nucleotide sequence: TGCGCCAGCAGCTTCAGCGCCCGGCGGGGAAACCTCCAAGAGACCCAGTACTTC.

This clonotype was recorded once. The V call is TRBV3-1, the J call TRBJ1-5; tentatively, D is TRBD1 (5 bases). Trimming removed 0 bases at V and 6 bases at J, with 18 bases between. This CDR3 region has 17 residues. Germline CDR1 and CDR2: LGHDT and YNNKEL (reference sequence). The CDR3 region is CASSQDMGTWVGQPQHF. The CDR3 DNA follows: TGTGCCAGCAGCCAAGATATGGGGACTTGGGTTGGTCAGCCCCAGCATTTT.

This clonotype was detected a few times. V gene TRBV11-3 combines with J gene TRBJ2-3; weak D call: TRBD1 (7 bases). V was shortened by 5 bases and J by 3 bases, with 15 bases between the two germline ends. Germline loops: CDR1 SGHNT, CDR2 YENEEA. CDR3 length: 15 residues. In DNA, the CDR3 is TGTGCCAGCAGCCTGACAGGGAGGTTAACAGATACGCAGTATTTT. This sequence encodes CASSLTGRLTDTQYF.

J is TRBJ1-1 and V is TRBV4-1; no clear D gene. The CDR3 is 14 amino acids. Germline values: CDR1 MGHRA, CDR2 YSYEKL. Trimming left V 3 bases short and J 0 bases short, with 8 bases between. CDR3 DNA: TGCGCCAGCAGCCACGGTCCGGTGAACACTGAAGCTTTCTTT. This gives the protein CASSHGPVNTEAFF.

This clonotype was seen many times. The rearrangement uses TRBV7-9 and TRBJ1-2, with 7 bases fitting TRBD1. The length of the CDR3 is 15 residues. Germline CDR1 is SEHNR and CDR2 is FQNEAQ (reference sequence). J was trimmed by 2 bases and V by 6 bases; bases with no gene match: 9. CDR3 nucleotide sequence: TGTGCCAGCAGACCTACAGGGGACAGAAACTATGGCTACACCTTC. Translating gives CASRPTGDRNYGYTF.

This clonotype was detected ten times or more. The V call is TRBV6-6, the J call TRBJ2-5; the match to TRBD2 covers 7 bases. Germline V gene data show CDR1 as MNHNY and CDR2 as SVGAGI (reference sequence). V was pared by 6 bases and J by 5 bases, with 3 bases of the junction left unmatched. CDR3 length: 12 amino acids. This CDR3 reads CASREGGETQYF. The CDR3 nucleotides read TGTGCCAGCAGGGAGGGAGGGGAGACCCAGTACTTC.

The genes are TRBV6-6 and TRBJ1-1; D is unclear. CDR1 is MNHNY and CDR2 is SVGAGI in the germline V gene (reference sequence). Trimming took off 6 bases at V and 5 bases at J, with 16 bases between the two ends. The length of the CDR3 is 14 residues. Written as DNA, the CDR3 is TGTGCCAGCAGCCCGGACGGGGATCGGACTGAAGCTTTCTTT. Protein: CASSPDGDRTEAFF.

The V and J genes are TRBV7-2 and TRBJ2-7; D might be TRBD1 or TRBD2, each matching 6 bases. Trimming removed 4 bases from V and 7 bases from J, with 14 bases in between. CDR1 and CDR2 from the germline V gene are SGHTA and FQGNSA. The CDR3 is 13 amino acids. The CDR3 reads CASSSGQGREQYF. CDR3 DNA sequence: TGTGCCAGCAGCTCAGGTCAGGGGAGGGAGCAGTACTTC. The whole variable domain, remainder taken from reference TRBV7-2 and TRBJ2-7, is GAGVSQSPSNKVTEKGKDVELRCDPISGHTALYWYRQSLGQGLEFLIYFQGNSAPDKSGLPSDRFSAERTGGSVSTLTIQRTQQEDSAVYLCASSSGQGREQYFGPGTRLTVT.

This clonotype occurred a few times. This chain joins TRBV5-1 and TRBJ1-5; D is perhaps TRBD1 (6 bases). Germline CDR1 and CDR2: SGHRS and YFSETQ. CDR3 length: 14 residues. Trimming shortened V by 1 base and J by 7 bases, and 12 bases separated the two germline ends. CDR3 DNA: TGCGCCAGCAGCTTGACAGGGAAAGAACAGCCCCAGCATTTT. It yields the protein CASSLTGKEQPQHF.